Detailed here is one TCR beta chain. Antigen specificity is unknown. Profiling relied on immunoSEQ multiplex PCR, and the TCRdb table lists in-frame clones only, not all of them. The sample shows 150,000 to 200,000 clones, 85% to 95% of them seen only once. The source of the sample is a study of T cell responses to AZD1222 COVID-19 vaccine. Germline V CDR1 and CDR2: LNHNV, YYDKDF (reference sequence). The CDR3 consists of 12 residues. Trimming took off 3 bases at V and 15 bases at J, with 15 bases between the two ends. The study, taken as a whole, reports: The sample set comprised mostly white British donors with more females, and clonal diversity was possibly underestimated. All repertoire sampling was performed exclusively after the peak T cell response. Baseline antibody screening turned up just 6 or 7 seropositive AZD1222 recipients.

The chain employs TRBV15 and TRBJ2-1, with D possibly matching TRBD2 (5 bases). The sequence came from an adult in good health. The sequences come from peripheral blood, collected on day 0 of AZD1222 vaccination. In nucleotides, the CDR3 is TGTGCCACCAGCAGCCGAGAGGGAAGCCTGTTCTTC. Its translation: CATSSREGSLFF.